The text below deals with one T cell receptor beta chain. Its matching antigen is unknown. These data originate in a study of shared clonotypes between healthy human individuals. Study conclusions and caveats: Of the naive CD4 clonotypes, approximately 5% were shared across a few donors.

The CDR3 spans 14 residues. From germline, CDR1 is MGHRA and CDR2 YSYEKL. Trimming stripped 0 bases from V and 10 bases from J, with 13 bases between. Only in-frame clones appear in the TCRdb table, and some are missing; sequencing was by immunoSEQ multiplex PCR. The profile covers roughly 1,500,000 clones, with 97% to 99% appearing a single time and about 0.4% taken by the ten largest. The chain uses TRBV4-1 and TRBJ2-1, with D unclear. Material for sequencing was naive CD4+ T cells sorted from blood. Subset noted: CD45RA+ positively selected. The sequence was collected from a man in his thirties or forties in good health. This CDR3 reads CASSQEVALREQFF. The CDR3 nucleotides are TGCGCCAGCAGCCAAGAGGTGGCCCTTAGGGAGCAGTTCTTC.